What follows are 7 T cell receptor beta chains derived from one specimen sequenced in a study of cytomegalovirus exposure and HLA in healthy donors. PCR primers comprised 60 Vbeta and 13 Jbeta primers. Clones were read by immunoSEQ multiplex PCR, and TCRdb kept only the in-frame ones, dropping some. Among 150,000 or so clones, more than 70% were seen once, and the ten largest hold approximately 1.5%. The sample comprised PBMCs. These receptors were obtained from a girl between 5 and 17 years old in good health and CMV-seronegative.

The chain has TRBV5-8 and TRBJ1-6; tentatively, D is TRBD1 (6 bases). The germline gives CDR1 SGHTS, CDR2 YDEGEE. V was cut by 4 bases and J by 3 bases, with 14 bases left in between. The CDR3 has 16 amino acids. The CDR3 region is CASSPWTDHYNSPLHF. CDR3 coding DNA: TGTGCCAGCAGCCCCTGGACAGATCACTATAATTCACCCCTCCACTTT.

V is TRBV6-1 and J is TRBJ1-2; 7 bases agree with TRBD1. Germline assignment: CDR1 MNHNS and CDR2 SASEGT. The CDR3 spans 13 residues. V trimming: 4 bases; J trimming: 7 bases; junction bases outside the gene matches: 6. The CDR3 DNA is TGTGCCAGCAGTGGCGGGACAGTAGTTGGCTACACCTTC. Amino acids: CASSGGTVVGYTF.

The chain uses TRBV25-1 and TRBJ2-5; 10 nucleotides match TRBD2. V lost 4 bases to trimming and J lost 2 bases; unmatched junction nucleotides: 10. Germline V gene data show CDR1 as MGHDK and CDR2 as SYGVNS. The CDR3 sequence is 17 residues long. The CDR3 reads CASSGISIAGGQETQYF. As DNA, the CDR3 is TGTGCCAGCAGTGGGATTTCCATAGCGGGGGGTCAAGAGACCCAGTACTTC.

The rearrangement links TRBV5-6 to TRBJ1-2, with TRBD1 matching over 8 bases. Germline V lookup: CDR1 SGHDT, CDR2 YYEEEE. The CDR3 covers 14 residues. Trimming took 4 bases from V and 4 from J; bases not matched to a gene: 6. The CDR3 nucleotides read TGTGCCAGCAGCGCCAGGGGGCACTTCTATGGCTACACCTTC. Its protein is CASSARGHFYGYTF.

This chain links TRBV5-4 with TRBJ1-3; 8 bases fit TRBD1. The CDR3 spans 15 residues. After removal of 3 bases from V and 4 bases from J, the junction contained 6 bases not matched to a gene. Per germline, CDR1 SGHNT and CDR2 YYREEE (reference sequence). As DNA, the CDR3 is TGTGCCAGCAGCTCGCGGACAGGGAAGGGAAACACCATATATTTT. It yields the protein CASSSRTGKGNTIYF.

This clone was detected only a few times. The V call is TRBV7-9, the J call TRBJ1-2; the match to TRBD1 covers 7 bases. Trimming took 5 bases from V and 8 from J; bases not matched to a gene: 14. In germline, CDR1 is SEHNR, CDR2 FQNEAQ (reference sequence). The CDR3 sequence is 15 residues long. Here the CDR3 DNA reads TGTGCCAGCAGCAAAACGAGGGGGCTATTCGAAGGCTACACCTTC. Translating it yields CASSKTRGLFEGYTF.

This sequence joins TRBV9 and TRBJ2-1; D is perhaps TRBD2 (5 bases). Germline V lookup: CDR1 SGDLS, CDR2 YYNGEE. V was clipped by 0 bases and J by 0 bases, with 7 bases between them. The CDR3 has 15 amino acids. The CDR3 region has the DNA TGTGCCAGCAGCGTAGAGCGGAGCTCCTACAATGAGCAGTTCTTC. It translates to CASSVERSSYNEQFF.